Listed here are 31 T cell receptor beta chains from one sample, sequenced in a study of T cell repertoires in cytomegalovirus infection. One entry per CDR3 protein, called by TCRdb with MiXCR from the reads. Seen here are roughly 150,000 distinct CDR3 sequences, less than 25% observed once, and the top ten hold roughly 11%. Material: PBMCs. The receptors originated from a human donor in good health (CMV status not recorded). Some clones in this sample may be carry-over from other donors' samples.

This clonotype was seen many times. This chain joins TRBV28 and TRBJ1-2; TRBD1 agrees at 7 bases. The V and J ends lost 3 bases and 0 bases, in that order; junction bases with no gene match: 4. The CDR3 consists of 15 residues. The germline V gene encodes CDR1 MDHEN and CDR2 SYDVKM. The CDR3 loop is CASSFRDSSNYGYTF. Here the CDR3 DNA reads TGTGCCAGCAGTTTCCGGGACAGCTCTAACTATGGCTACACCTTC.

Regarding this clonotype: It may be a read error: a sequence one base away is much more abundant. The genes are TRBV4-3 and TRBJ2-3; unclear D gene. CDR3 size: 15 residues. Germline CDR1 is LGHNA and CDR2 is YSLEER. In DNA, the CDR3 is TGCGCCAGCAGCCAAGCCCTAAAAGCCACAGATCCGCAGTATTTT. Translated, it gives CASSQALKATDPQYF.

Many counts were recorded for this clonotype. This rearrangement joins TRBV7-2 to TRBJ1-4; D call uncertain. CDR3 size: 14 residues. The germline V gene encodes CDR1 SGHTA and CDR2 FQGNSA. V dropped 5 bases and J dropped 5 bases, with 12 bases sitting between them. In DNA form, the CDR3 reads TGTGCCAGCAGCCCGGTTAGGAGCAATGAAAAACTGTTTTTT. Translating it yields CASSPVRSNEKLFF.

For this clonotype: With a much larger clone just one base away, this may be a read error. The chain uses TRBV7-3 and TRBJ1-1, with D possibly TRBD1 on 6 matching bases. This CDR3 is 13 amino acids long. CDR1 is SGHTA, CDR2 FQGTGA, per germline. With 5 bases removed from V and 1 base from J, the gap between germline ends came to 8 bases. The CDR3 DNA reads TGTGCCAGCAGCCGGGGACAGAACACTGAAGCTTTCTTT. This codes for CASSRGQNTEAFF.

The CDR3 loop is CASSSESFSGANVLTF. CDR3 bases: TGTGCCAGCAGCTCCGAGAGTTTCTCTGGGGCCAACGTCCTGACTTTC. V is TRBV7-9 and J is TRBJ2-6; D gene unclear. Germline loops: CDR1 SEHNR, CDR2 FQNEAQ (reference sequence). V lost 4 bases to trimming and J lost 0 bases, with 10 bases between them. The CDR3 runs 16 residues.

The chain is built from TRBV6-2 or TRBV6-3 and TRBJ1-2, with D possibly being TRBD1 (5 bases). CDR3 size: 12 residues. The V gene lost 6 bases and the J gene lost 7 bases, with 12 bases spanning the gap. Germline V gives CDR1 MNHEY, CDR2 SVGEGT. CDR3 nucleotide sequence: TGTGCCAGCAGGGACATCAGGGTTGGCTACACCTTC. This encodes CASRDIRVGYTF.

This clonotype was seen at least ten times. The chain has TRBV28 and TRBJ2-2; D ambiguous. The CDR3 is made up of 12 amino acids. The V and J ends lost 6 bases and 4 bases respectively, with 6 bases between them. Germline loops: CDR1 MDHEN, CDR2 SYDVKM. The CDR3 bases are TGTGCCAGCAGGGGGTTCACCGGGGAGCTGTTTTTT. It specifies CASRGFTGELFF. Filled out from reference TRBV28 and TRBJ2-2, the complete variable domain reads DVKVTQSSRYLVKRTGEKVFLECVQDMDHENMFWYRQDPGLGLRLIYFSYDVKMKEKGDIPEGYSVSREKKERFSLILESASTNQTSMYLCASRGFTGELFFGEGSRLTVL.

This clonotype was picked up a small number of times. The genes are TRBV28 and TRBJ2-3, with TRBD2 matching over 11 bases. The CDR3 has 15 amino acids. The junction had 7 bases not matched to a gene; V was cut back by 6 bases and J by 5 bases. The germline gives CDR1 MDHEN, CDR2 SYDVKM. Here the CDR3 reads CASSPTSGGEDTQYF. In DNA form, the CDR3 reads TGTGCCAGCAGCCCTACTAGCGGGGGAGAAGATACGCAGTATTTT.

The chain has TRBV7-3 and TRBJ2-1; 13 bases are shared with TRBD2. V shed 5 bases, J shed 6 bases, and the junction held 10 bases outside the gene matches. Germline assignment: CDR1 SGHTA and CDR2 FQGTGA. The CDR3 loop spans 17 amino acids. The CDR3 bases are TGTGCCAGCAGCCCGGGACTAGCGGGGACGAGGGGCAATGAGCAGTTCTTC. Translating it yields CASSPGLAGTRGNEQFF.

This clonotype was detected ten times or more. The DNA of the CDR3 is TGTGCCAGCAGTGAGGGGTACTACGAGCAGTACTTC. This sequence encodes CASSEGYYEQYF. The chain carries TRBV2 and TRBJ2-7; D gene ambiguous. The V and J ends lost 3 bases and 3 bases respectively, with 6 bases between them. CDR3 size: 12 residues. From germline, CDR1 is SNHLY and CDR2 FYNNEI.

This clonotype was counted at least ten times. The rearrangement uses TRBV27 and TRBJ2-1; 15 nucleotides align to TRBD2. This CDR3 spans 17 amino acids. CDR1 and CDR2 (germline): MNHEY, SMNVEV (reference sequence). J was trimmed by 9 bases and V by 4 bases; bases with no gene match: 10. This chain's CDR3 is CASSSDLGTSGGSEQFF. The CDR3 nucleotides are TGTGCCAGCAGTTCAGACTTAGGGACTAGCGGGGGGTCTGAGCAGTTCTTC.

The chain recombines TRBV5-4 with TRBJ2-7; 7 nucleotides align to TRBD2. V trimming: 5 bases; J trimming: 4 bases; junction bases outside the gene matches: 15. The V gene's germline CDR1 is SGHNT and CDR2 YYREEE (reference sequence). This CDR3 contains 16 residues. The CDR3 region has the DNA TGTGCCAGCAGTCCTACTCCGGGACTACGCCCGTACGAGCAGTACTTC. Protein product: CASSPTPGLRPYEQYF.

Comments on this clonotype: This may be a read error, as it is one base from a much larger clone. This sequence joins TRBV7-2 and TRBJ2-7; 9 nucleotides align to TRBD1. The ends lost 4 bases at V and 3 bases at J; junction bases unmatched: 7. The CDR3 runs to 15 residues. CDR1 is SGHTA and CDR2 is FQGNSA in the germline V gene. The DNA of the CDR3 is TGTGCCAGCAGCTCCTCGGACAGGGGTAGCTACGAGCAGTACGTC. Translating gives CASSSSDRGSYEQYV.

The CDR3: CASSFSNTGELFF. CDR3 in DNA: TGTGCCAGCAGCTTTTCGAACACCGGGGAGCTGTTTTTT. This chain connects TRBV11-2 to TRBJ2-2; D remains unclear. Germline V lookup: CDR1 SGHAT, CDR2 FQNNGV. The CDR3 is 13 residues long. V gave up 3 bases and J gave up 0 bases, with 2 bases separating them.

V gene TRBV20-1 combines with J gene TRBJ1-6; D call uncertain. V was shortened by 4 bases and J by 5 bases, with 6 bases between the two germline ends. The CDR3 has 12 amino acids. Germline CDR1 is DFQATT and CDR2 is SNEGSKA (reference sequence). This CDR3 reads CSANWDNSPLHF. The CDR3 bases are TGCAGTGCTAACTGGGATAATTCACCCCTCCACTTT.

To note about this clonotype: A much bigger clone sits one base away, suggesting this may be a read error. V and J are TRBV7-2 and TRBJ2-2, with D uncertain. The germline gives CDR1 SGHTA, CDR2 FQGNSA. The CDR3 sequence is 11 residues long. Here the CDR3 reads CARSPFGELFF. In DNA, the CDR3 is TGTGCCCGCAGCCCGTTCGGGGAGCTGTTTTTT.

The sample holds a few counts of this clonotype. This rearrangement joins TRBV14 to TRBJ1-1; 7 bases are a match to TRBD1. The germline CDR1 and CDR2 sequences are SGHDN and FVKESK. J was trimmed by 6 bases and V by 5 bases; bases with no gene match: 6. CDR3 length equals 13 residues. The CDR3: CASSEQGFAEAFF. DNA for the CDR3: TGTGCCAGCAGCGAACAGGGGTTCGCTGAAGCTTTCTTT.

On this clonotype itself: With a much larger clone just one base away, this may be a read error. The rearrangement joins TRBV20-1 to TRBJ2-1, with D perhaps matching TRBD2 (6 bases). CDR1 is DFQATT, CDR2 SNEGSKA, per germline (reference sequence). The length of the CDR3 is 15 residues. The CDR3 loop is CRARDATGVYNEQFF. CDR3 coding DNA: TGCCGTGCTAGAGATGCTACGGGAGTCTACAATGAGCAGTTCTTC.

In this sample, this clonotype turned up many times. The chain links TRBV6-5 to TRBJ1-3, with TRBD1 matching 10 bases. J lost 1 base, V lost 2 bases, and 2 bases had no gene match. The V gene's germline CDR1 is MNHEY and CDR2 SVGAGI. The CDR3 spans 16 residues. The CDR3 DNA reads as TGTGCCAGCAGTTACGGGACAGGGGTTTCTGGAAACACCATATATTTT. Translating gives CASSYGTGVSGNTIYF.

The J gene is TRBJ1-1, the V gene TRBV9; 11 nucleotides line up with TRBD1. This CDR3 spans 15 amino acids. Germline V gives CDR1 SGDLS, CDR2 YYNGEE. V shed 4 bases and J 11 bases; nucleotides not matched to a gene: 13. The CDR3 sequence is CASSTGTGGNLGAFF. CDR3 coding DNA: TGTGCCAGCAGCACCGGGACAGGGGGTAATTTAGGGGCTTTCTTT.

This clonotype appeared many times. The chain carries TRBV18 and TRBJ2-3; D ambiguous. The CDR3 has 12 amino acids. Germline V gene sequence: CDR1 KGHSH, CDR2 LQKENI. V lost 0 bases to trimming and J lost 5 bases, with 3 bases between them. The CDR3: CASSPPGDTQYF. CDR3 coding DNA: TGTGCCAGCTCACCACCGGGAGATACGCAGTATTTT.

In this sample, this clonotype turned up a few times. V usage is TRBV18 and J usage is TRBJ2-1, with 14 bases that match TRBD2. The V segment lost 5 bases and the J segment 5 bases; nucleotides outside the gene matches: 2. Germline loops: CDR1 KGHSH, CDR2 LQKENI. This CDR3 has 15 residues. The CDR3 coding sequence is TGTGCCAGCTCAAGACTAGCGGGAGGGGACAATGAGCAGTTCTTC. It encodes CASSRLAGGDNEQFF.

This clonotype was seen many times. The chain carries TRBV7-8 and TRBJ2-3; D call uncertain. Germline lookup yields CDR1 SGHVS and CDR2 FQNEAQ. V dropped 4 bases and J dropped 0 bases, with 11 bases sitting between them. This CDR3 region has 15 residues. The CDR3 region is CASSSNFGSTDTQYF. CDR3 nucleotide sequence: TGTGCCAGCAGCTCCAATTTTGGGAGCACAGATACGCAGTATTTT.

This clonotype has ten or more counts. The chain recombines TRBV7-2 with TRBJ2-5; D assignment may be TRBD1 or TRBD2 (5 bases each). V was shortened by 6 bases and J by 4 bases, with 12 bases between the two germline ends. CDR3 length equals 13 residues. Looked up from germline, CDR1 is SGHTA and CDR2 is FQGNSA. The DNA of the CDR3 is TGTGCCAGCAGACTAGGGGTCGGAGAGACCCAGTACTTC. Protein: CASRLGVGETQYF. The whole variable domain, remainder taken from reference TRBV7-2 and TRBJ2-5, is GAGVSQSPSNKVTEKGKDVELRCDPISGHTALYWYRQSLGQGLEFLIYFQGNSAPDKSGLPSDRFSAERTGGSVSTLTIQRTQQEDSAVYLCASRLGVGETQYFGPGTRLLVL.

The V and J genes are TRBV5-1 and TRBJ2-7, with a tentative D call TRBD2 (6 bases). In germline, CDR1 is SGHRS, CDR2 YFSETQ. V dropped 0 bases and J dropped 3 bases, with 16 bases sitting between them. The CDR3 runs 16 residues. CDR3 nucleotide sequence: TGCGCCAGCAGCTTGGCCGGAGGGTTCCTCGACTACGAGCAGTACTTC. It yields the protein CASSLAGGFLDYEQYF.

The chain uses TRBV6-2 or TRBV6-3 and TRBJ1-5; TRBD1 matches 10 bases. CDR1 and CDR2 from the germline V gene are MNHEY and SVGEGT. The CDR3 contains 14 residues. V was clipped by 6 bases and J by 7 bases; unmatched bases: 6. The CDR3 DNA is TGTGCCAGCAGCGGGACAGGGGATCAGCAGCCCCAGCATTTT. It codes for CASSGTGDQQPQHF.

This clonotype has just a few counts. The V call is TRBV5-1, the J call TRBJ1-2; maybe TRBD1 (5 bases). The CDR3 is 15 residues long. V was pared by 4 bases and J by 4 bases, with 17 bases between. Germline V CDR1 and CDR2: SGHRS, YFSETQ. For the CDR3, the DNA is TGCGCCAGCAGCCCAGGGTTGATGGGGCCCTATGGCTACACCTTC. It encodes CASSPGLMGPYGYTF.

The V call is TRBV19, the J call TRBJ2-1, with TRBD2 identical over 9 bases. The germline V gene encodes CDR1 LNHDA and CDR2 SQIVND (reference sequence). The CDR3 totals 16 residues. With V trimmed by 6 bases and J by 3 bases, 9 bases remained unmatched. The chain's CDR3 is CASRATSGPRYNEQFF. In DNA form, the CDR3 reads TGTGCCAGTAGGGCGACTAGCGGTCCGCGCTACAATGAGCAGTTCTTC.

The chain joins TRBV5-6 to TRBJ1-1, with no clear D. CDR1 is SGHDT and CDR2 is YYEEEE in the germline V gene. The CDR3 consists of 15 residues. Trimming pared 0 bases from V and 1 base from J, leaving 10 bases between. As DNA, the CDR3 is TGTGCCAGCAGCTTGGCCCGCGGTTGGAACACTGAAGCTTTCTTT. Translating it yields CASSLARGWNTEAFF.

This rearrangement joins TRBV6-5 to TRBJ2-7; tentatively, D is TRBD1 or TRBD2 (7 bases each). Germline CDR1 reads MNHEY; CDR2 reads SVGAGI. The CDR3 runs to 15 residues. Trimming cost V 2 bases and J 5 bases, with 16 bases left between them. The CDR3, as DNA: TGTGCCAGCAGTTACCTTCAGGGGGGGGTCGACGAGCAGTACTTC. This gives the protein CASSYLQGGVDEQYF.

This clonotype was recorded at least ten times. DNA for the CDR3: TGTGCCATCAGCGGGGGACAGGGCATGAACACTGAAGCTTTCTTT. Its protein is CAISGGQGMNTEAFF. V usage is TRBV10-3 and J usage is TRBJ1-1; 9 positions agree with TRBD1. The CDR3 covers 15 residues. After removal of 6 bases from V and 0 bases from J, the junction contained 5 bases not matched to a gene. From germline, CDR1 is ENHRY and CDR2 SYGVKD.